A selection of T cell receptor beta chains follows, all from one sample in a study of identical twins. TCRdb reprocessed the 5' RACE reads via MiXCR and lists one record per CDR3 protein. The data show around 690,000 distinct CDR3 sequences, 21% seen once. The data were also submitted as part of a second study, on T cells expressing NK-cell markers.

The sample taken for sequencing was PBMCs. The receptors shown here come from a woman younger than 35 in good health. Each CDR3 is given with its conserved first and last residue. The order of the fields is clone size, J gene, V gene, D gene, CDR3 DNA, CDR3 protein. The D gene is left open where the match is weak. Clone size appears in some rows only: once, few, many, or a class for an expanded clone.

clone_size: few; j_call: TRBJ2-5; v_call: TRBV2; d_call: -; cdr3_nt: TGTGCCAGCAGTGAGGGGTGGCAGCTCAACGGAGAGACCCAGTACTTC; cdr3_aa: CASSEGWQLNGETQYF
clone_size: many; j_call: TRBJ1-5; v_call: TRBV27; d_call: -; cdr3_nt: TGTGCCAGCAGTTTATCGGGTAGCAATCAGCCCCAGCATTTT; cdr3_aa: CASSLSGSNQPQHF
clone_size: once; j_call: TRBJ2-2; v_call: TRBV7-6; d_call: -; cdr3_nt: TGTGCCAGCAGCGTATCCGGGGTGAGAACCGGGGAGCTGTTTTTT; cdr3_aa: CASSVSGVRTGELFF
clone_size: -; j_call: TRBJ2-5; v_call: TRBV5-4; d_call: -; cdr3_nt: TGTGCCAGCAGCCCCTCTCTCTACCAAGAGACCCAGTACTTC; cdr3_aa: CASSPSLYQETQYF
clone_size: -; j_call: TRBJ2-7; v_call: TRBV29-1; d_call: -; cdr3_nt: TGCAGCGCCAGGGAAGGGTCCTACGAGCAGTACTTC; cdr3_aa: CSAREGSYEQYF
clone_size: -; j_call: TRBJ1-3; v_call: TRBV20-1; d_call: -; cdr3_nt: TGCAGTGCTAGAGCAGGGGTTGTCTCTGGAAACACCATATATTTT; cdr3_aa: CSARAGVVSGNTIYF
clone_size: few; j_call: TRBJ1-1; v_call: TRBV7-2; d_call: -; cdr3_nt: TGTGCCAGCAGCCCGTGGGGGGCGAACACTGAAGCTTTCTTT; cdr3_aa: CASSPWGANTEAFF
clone_size: many; j_call: TRBJ2-1; v_call: TRBV10-3; d_call: TRBD2; cdr3_nt: TGTGCCATCATGCGGACTAGCAGCTACAATGAGCAGTTCTTC; cdr3_aa: CAIMRTSSYNEQFF
clone_size: few; j_call: TRBJ2-1; v_call: TRBV7-9; d_call: TRBD2; cdr3_nt: TGTGCCAGCAGCTTAGCTTCGGGGACTAGTCATGGTGAGCAGTTCTTC; cdr3_aa: CASSLASGTSHGEQFF
clone_size: -; j_call: TRBJ2-2; v_call: TRBV13; d_call: TRBD1; cdr3_nt: TGTGCCAGCAGGGCCCGGACAGGGGCATCCGGGGAGCTGTTTTTT; cdr3_aa: CASRARTGASGELFF
clone_size: -; j_call: TRBJ2-1; v_call: TRBV5-1; d_call: -; cdr3_nt: TGCGCCAGCAGCGTCGAGGGAGCGGCTTACAATGAGCAGTTCTTC; cdr3_aa: CASSVEGAAYNEQFF
clone_size: -; j_call: TRBJ2-1; v_call: TRBV20-1; d_call: TRBD2; cdr3_nt: TGCAGTGCTAGAGTGGGGACTAGATTAAATGAGCAGTTCTTC; cdr3_aa: CSARVGTRLNEQFF
clone_size: -; j_call: TRBJ1-2; v_call: TRBV27; d_call: -; cdr3_nt: TGTGCCAGCAGATCCGTCCAGGGGTCGGCCTATGGCTACACCTTC; cdr3_aa: CASRSVQGSAYGYTF
clone_size: many; j_call: TRBJ2-1; v_call: TRBV7-8; d_call: -; cdr3_nt: TGTGCCAGCAGCTTAAATCGGGACTACAATGAGCAGTTCTTC; cdr3_aa: CASSLNRDYNEQFF
clone_size: few; j_call: TRBJ2-1; v_call: TRBV20-1; d_call: TRBD2; cdr3_nt: TGCAGTGCTAAGAAGGGACTAGCGGGAGGGCCGGGGGAGCAGTTCTTC; cdr3_aa: CSAKKGLAGGPGEQFF
clone_size: -; j_call: TRBJ1-5; v_call: TRBV6-2/TRBV6-3; d_call: -; cdr3_nt: TGTGCCAGCAGTTACGGGTACGGGGATCAGCCCCAGCATTTT; cdr3_aa: CASSYGYGDQPQHF
clone_size: -; j_call: TRBJ2-2; v_call: TRBV29-1; d_call: -; cdr3_nt: TGCAGCGTTGCTGGGTTCGGTGGGGAGCTGTTTTTT; cdr3_aa: CSVAGFGGELFF
clone_size: -; j_call: TRBJ2-1; v_call: TRBV30; d_call: -; cdr3_nt: TGTGCCTGGAGCTTTATGGGTGCGTCCTACAATGAGCAGTTCTTC; cdr3_aa: CAWSFMGASYNEQFF
clone_size: few; j_call: TRBJ2-3; v_call: TRBV11-3; d_call: TRBD2; cdr3_nt: TGTGCCAGCAGTCCGGGACTAGCGGGAGTGAAAGATACGCAGTATTTT; cdr3_aa: CASSPGLAGVKDTQYF
clone_size: few; j_call: TRBJ2-2; v_call: TRBV5-6; d_call: TRBD2; cdr3_nt: TGTGCCAGCGCAAAACTAGCGGAGAACACCGGGGAGCTGTTTTTT; cdr3_aa: CASAKLAENTGELFF
clone_size: -; j_call: TRBJ2-5; v_call: TRBV7-2; d_call: -; cdr3_nt: TGTGCCAGCAGCTGGGGAACGCTCTCTGGGGAGACCCAGTACTTC; cdr3_aa: CASSWGTLSGETQYF
clone_size: many; j_call: TRBJ2-1; v_call: TRBV7-2; d_call: -; cdr3_nt: TGTGCCAGCAGCTTAGCGTTGAGCGGAATAGCGCGATCCTACAATGAGCAGTTCTTC; cdr3_aa: CASSLALSGIARSYNEQFF
clone_size: few; j_call: TRBJ1-1; v_call: TRBV5-1; d_call: -; cdr3_nt: TGCGCCAGCAGCTGGGGACACCAGAACACTGAAGCTTTCTTT; cdr3_aa: CASSWGHQNTEAFF
clone_size: -; j_call: TRBJ2-1; v_call: TRBV12-3/TRBV12-4; d_call: TRBD2; cdr3_nt: TGTGCCAGCAGATCGGGACTAGGTCATAATGAGCAGTTCTTC; cdr3_aa: CASRSGLGHNEQFF
clone_size: -; j_call: TRBJ2-7; v_call: TRBV9; d_call: -; cdr3_nt: TGTGCCAGCAGCCCAAGACTAGGCAGGGAGCAGTACTTC; cdr3_aa: CASSPRLGREQYF
clone_size: -; j_call: TRBJ1-6; v_call: TRBV29-1; d_call: -; cdr3_nt: TGCAGCGTTGGGAATGCAGGGGAAAATTCACCCCTCCACTTT; cdr3_aa: CSVGNAGENSPLHF
clone_size: -; j_call: TRBJ1-4; v_call: TRBV5-6; d_call: TRBD1; cdr3_nt: TGTGCCAGCAGCTCCGTACAGGGGAAGACTAATGAAAAACTGTTTTTT; cdr3_aa: CASSSVQGKTNEKLFF
clone_size: -; j_call: TRBJ2-7; v_call: TRBV5-1; d_call: -; cdr3_nt: TGCGCCAGCACCCGGGGTGAAGGTTACGAGCAGTACTTC; cdr3_aa: CASTRGEGYEQYF
clone_size: many; j_call: TRBJ2-7; v_call: TRBV3-1; d_call: TRBD1; cdr3_nt: TGTGCCAGCAGCCAGGAGGACAGGGGGCCGGGGGAGCAGTACTTC; cdr3_aa: CASSQEDRGPGEQYF
clone_size: many; j_call: TRBJ2-1; v_call: TRBV5-1; d_call: TRBD1; cdr3_nt: TGCGCCAGCAGCTTGGGCCTTGGGACAGTATCCTACAATGAGCAGTTCTTC; cdr3_aa: CASSLGLGTVSYNEQFF
clone_size: -; j_call: TRBJ2-3; v_call: TRBV20-1; d_call: -; cdr3_nt: TGCAGTGCTAAACCTAGCCCGACCACAGATACGCAGTATTTT; cdr3_aa: CSAKPSPTTDTQYF
clone_size: few; j_call: TRBJ2-1; v_call: TRBV15; d_call: -; cdr3_nt: TGTGCCACCTCGCTTCGTGGGGCGGATGAGCAGTTCTTC; cdr3_aa: CATSLRGADEQFF
clone_size: many; j_call: TRBJ1-1; v_call: TRBV7-9; d_call: -; cdr3_nt: TGTGCCAGCAGCTTCGGAGGCAAAGCTTTCTTT; cdr3_aa: CASSFGGKAFF
clone_size: few; j_call: TRBJ2-6; v_call: TRBV20-1; d_call: -; cdr3_nt: TGCAGTGCCGTGGCAGTAGGGGCCAACGTCCTGACTTTC; cdr3_aa: CSAVAVGANVLTF
clone_size: -; j_call: TRBJ2-5; v_call: TRBV4-3; d_call: -; cdr3_nt: TGCGCCAGCAGCCAAGCATCGGCAGGGGTGGGTGAGACCCAGTACTTC; cdr3_aa: CASSQASAGVGETQYF
clone_size: many; j_call: TRBJ1-5; v_call: TRBV12-3/TRBV12-4; d_call: -; cdr3_nt: TGTGCCAGCAGCCCGGACAGTACGGGTCCCCAGCATTTT; cdr3_aa: CASSPDSTGPQHF
clone_size: -; j_call: TRBJ2-1; v_call: TRBV12-3/TRBV12-4; d_call: TRBD2; cdr3_nt: TGTGCCAGCAGTCGAGCGGGGGACAATGAGCAGTTCTTC; cdr3_aa: CASSRAGDNEQFF
clone_size: few; j_call: TRBJ2-1; v_call: TRBV7-6; d_call: TRBD2; cdr3_nt: TGTGCCAGCAGCTTTGCGGGGGAGCTCAGGGATGAGCAGTTCTTC; cdr3_aa: CASSFAGELRDEQFF
clone_size: many; j_call: TRBJ2-1; v_call: TRBV20-1; d_call: TRBD2; cdr3_nt: TGCAGTGCCAAGCAAACTAGCGGAAGTTACAATGAGCAGTTCTTC; cdr3_aa: CSAKQTSGSYNEQFF
clone_size: many; j_call: TRBJ2-3; v_call: TRBV9; d_call: TRBD1; cdr3_nt: TGTGCCAGCCAGGGGGTGGCTACTACGCAGTATTTT; cdr3_aa: CASQGVATTQYF
clone_size: few; j_call: TRBJ1-3; v_call: TRBV10-3; d_call: -; cdr3_nt: TGTGCCATCGGGGCGGAGAGGCTTTTTGGCACCATATATTTT; cdr3_aa: CAIGAERLFGTIYF
clone_size: few; j_call: TRBJ1-1; v_call: TRBV12-3/TRBV12-4; d_call: -; cdr3_nt: TGTGCCAGCATTAGGACAGAAGAAGCTTTCTTT; cdr3_aa: CASIRTEEAFF
clone_size: -; j_call: TRBJ2-7; v_call: TRBV18; d_call: -; cdr3_nt: TGTGCCAGCTCACAGATCACTTACGAGCAGTACTTC; cdr3_aa: CASSQITYEQYF
clone_size: -; j_call: TRBJ2-1; v_call: TRBV2; d_call: -; cdr3_nt: TGTGCCAGCGGGGACCATCGGGGATACAATGAGCAGTTCTTC; cdr3_aa: CASGDHRGYNEQFF
clone_size: few; j_call: TRBJ2-1; v_call: TRBV28; d_call: -; cdr3_nt: TGTGCCAGCAGGGGCGGGGTAGCGGCTTCCAATGAGCAGTTCTTC; cdr3_aa: CASRGGVAASNEQFF
clone_size: few; j_call: TRBJ1-4; v_call: TRBV20-1; d_call: -; cdr3_nt: TGCAGTGCTCAGGGGCTGGGTAATGAAAAACTGTTTTTT; cdr3_aa: CSAQGLGNEKLFF
clone_size: -; j_call: TRBJ2-3; v_call: TRBV20-1; d_call: -; cdr3_nt: TGCAGTGCTAGAGATAGTTCGCAACGCACAGATACGCAGTATTTT; cdr3_aa: CSARDSSQRTDTQYF
clone_size: many; j_call: TRBJ2-3; v_call: TRBV7-8; d_call: TRBD2; cdr3_nt: TGTGCCAGCAGCTTAGGACTAGCGGGGGGGTTCACAGATACGCAGTATTTT; cdr3_aa: CASSLGLAGGFTDTQYF
clone_size: -; j_call: TRBJ2-5; v_call: TRBV27; d_call: -; cdr3_nt: TGTGCCAGCGGAGCGGACAGCCAAGAGACCCAGTACTTC; cdr3_aa: CASGADSQETQYF
clone_size: -; j_call: TRBJ1-1; v_call: TRBV3-1; d_call: TRBD1; cdr3_nt: TGTGCCAGCAGCCCGGGACAGATATTTGAAGCTTTCTTT; cdr3_aa: CASSPGQIFEAFF
clone_size: few; j_call: TRBJ2-1; v_call: TRBV10-3; d_call: -; cdr3_nt: TGTGCCATCAGGATTACACAGGGGGGGATTAATGAGCAGTTCTTC; cdr3_aa: CAIRITQGGINEQFF
clone_size: many; j_call: TRBJ2-1; v_call: TRBV7-9; d_call: TRBD2; cdr3_nt: TGTGCCAGCAGCTCCGGGGGGGACAATGAGCAGTTCTTC; cdr3_aa: CASSSGGDNEQFF
clone_size: -; j_call: TRBJ2-7; v_call: TRBV5-1; d_call: -; cdr3_nt: TGCGCCAGCAGCGCACTGACAGGATCCGAGCAGTACTTC; cdr3_aa: CASSALTGSEQYF
clone_size: once; j_call: TRBJ2-7; v_call: TRBV27; d_call: -; cdr3_nt: TGTGCCAGCAGTTCCAATCCACAGAGCTACGAGCAGTACTTC; cdr3_aa: CASSSNPQSYEQYF
clone_size: -; j_call: TRBJ2-3; v_call: TRBV20-1; d_call: -; cdr3_nt: TGCAGTGCTGAGCGGACCAGAATGCTAGATACGCAGTATTTT; cdr3_aa: CSAERTRMLDTQYF
clone_size: -; j_call: TRBJ2-7; v_call: TRBV3-1; d_call: -; cdr3_nt: TGTGCCAGCAGCCAAGAAACAGTCGGCGAGCAGTACTTC; cdr3_aa: CASSQETVGEQYF
clone_size: -; j_call: TRBJ2-1; v_call: TRBV5-1; d_call: TRBD1; cdr3_nt: TGCGCCAGCAGCTTCGGACAGGGATTCTACAATGAGCAGTTCTTC; cdr3_aa: CASSFGQGFYNEQFF
clone_size: few; j_call: TRBJ2-7; v_call: TRBV7-2; d_call: TRBD2; cdr3_nt: TGTGCCAGCAACCCGGGACTAGCGGTCTCCTACGAGCAGTACTTC; cdr3_aa: CASNPGLAVSYEQYF
clone_size: few; j_call: TRBJ1-6; v_call: TRBV27; d_call: TRBD1; cdr3_nt: TGTGCCAGCAGTTTGTCGACAGGGGGGAATTCACCCCTCCACTTT; cdr3_aa: CASSLSTGGNSPLHF
clone_size: -; j_call: TRBJ2-2; v_call: TRBV4-3; d_call: TRBD2; cdr3_nt: TGCGCCAGCAGACACGGGACTAGCGGGAGGAGGGGGGAGCTGTTTTTT; cdr3_aa: CASRHGTSGRRGELFF